These 20 T cell receptor beta chains were all obtained from the same sample, sequenced in a study of T cell responses to AZD1222 COVID-19 vaccine. TCRdb's table, derived via immunoSEQ multiplex PCR, lists solely in-frame clones and lacks some. Seen here are around 150,000 clones, approximately 94% observed once, and the top ten hold 0.64%. The sequenced sample was peripheral blood, obtained on day 0 of AZD1222 vaccination. These receptors were obtained from an adult in good health.

The chain's CDR3 is CASSHASILAKNIQYF. The CDR3 coding sequence is TGTGCCAGCAGCCATGCCAGCATTCTAGCCAAAAACATTCAGTACTTC. The V gene is TRBV3-1 (or the pseudogene TRBV3-2), the J gene TRBJ2-4; D unclear. CDR3 size: 16 residues. V lost 3 bases and J 0 bases, leaving 12 bases between the germline ends. CDR1 and CDR2 (germline): LGHDT, YNNKEL (reference sequence).

This rearrangement joins TRBV9 to TRBJ1-1; no firm D call. The CDR3 is made up of 14 amino acids. V lost 0 bases and J 0 bases, leaving 6 bases between the germline ends. The germline gives CDR1 SGDLS, CDR2 YYNGEE. The CDR3: CASSVEGLNTEAFF. The CDR3 nucleotides are TGTGCCAGCAGCGTAGAAGGACTGAACACTGAAGCTTTCTTT. The full variable domain, rest sourced from reference TRBV9 and TRBJ1-1, is DSGVTQTPKHLITATGQRVTLRCSPRSGDLSVYWYQQSLDQGLQFLIQYYNGEERAKGNILERFSAQQFPDLHSELNLSSLELGDSALYFCASSVEGLNTEAFFGQGTRLTVV.

V and J are TRBV28 and TRBJ2-7; D ambiguous. V lost 6 bases to trimming and J lost 0 bases, with 15 bases between them. The CDR3 consists of 15 residues. CDR1 and CDR2 from the germline V gene are MDHEN and SYDVKM. As DNA, the CDR3 is TGTGCCAGCAGCCCGACCCCCGATTCCTCCTACGAGCAGTACTTC. Encoded protein: CASSPTPDSSYEQYF.

The chain carries TRBV7-8 and TRBJ1-5; D perhaps matches TRBD1 (5 bases). Trimming took off 5 bases at V and 4 bases at J, with 9 bases between the two ends. The germline gives CDR1 SGHVS, CDR2 FQNEAQ. This CDR3 comprises 13 residues. The CDR3 DNA reads as TGTGCCAGCAGCCGGGACTTTAATCAGCCCCAGCATTTT. It encodes CASSRDFNQPQHF.

This chain links TRBV7-9 with TRBJ2-1; 7 bases map to TRBD2. CDR1 is SEHNR, CDR2 FQNEAQ, per germline (reference sequence). The CDR3 is 17 amino acids. Losses at the gene ends were 3 bases for V and 1 base for J; bases not matched to a gene: 9. Here the CDR3 reads CASSLLPGGGSYNEQFF. The CDR3, as DNA: TGTGCCAGCAGCTTGTTGCCGGGCGGGGGTTCCTACAATGAGCAGTTCTTC.

The count of this clone is one. The chain couples TRBV19 to TRBJ2-7, with D uncertain. Germline loops: CDR1 LNHDA, CDR2 SQIVND (reference sequence). With 5 bases removed from V and 3 bases from J, the gap between germline ends came to 17 bases. The CDR3 totals 15 residues. This CDR3 reads CASSSLPAKIYEQYF. As DNA, the CDR3 is TGTGCCAGTAGTTCCTTACCAGCGAAGATCTACGAGCAGTACTTC.

The chain is built from TRBV6-1 and TRBJ2-6; perhaps TRBD2 as D (6 bases). The CDR3 is 17 amino acids. Between the trimmed V and J ends, which lost 1 base and 0 bases, there was a span of 10 bases. The V gene's germline CDR1 is MNHNS and CDR2 SASEGT. The CDR3, as DNA: TGTGCCAGCAGTGAAGTAGGAGGGGACTCTGGGGCCAACGTCCTGACTTTC. Translating gives CASSEVGGDSGANVLTF.

This clone was picked up a small number of times. The chain couples TRBV7-6 to TRBJ2-2; 10 bases are shared with TRBD2. The CDR3 covers 16 residues. Losses at the gene ends were 5 bases for V and 4 bases for J; bases not matched to a gene: 7. CDR1 and CDR2 (germline): SGHVS, FNYEAQ. CDR3 in DNA: TGTGCCAGCAGCGGTAGGACTAGCGGAGTCACCGGGGAGCTGTTTTTT. Translating it yields CASSGRTSGVTGELFF.

The J gene is TRBJ1-2, the V gene TRBV29-1; 7 bases are shared with TRBD1. After removal of 8 bases from V and 8 bases from J, the junction contained 17 bases not matched to a gene. This CDR3 is built from 14 residues. Germline V CDR1 and CDR2: SQVTM, ANQGSEA. The CDR3 DNA sequence: TGCAGCACCTCCCAGGGGGGAACGGTCGGGGGCTACACCTTC. Translated: CSTSQGGTVGGYTF.

The genes are TRBV19 and TRBJ1-1; weak D call: TRBD1 (5 bases). V lost 4 bases and J lost 4, with 10 bases in between. CDR3 length equals 13 residues. Germline V gives CDR1 LNHDA, CDR2 SQIVND (reference sequence). Here the CDR3 DNA reads TGTGCCAGTAGTACGGGACGGCTCACTGAAGCTTTCTTT. Protein product: CASSTGRLTEAFF.

This rearrangement joins TRBV28 to TRBJ1-1; D ambiguous. Trimming removed 4 bases from V and 4 bases from J, with 4 bases in between. This CDR3 is built from 11 residues. Looked up from germline, CDR1 is MDHEN and CDR2 is SYDVKM. CDR3 amino acids: CASSWTTEAFF. CDR3 nucleotides: TGTGCCAGCAGTTGGACCACTGAAGCTTTCTTT.

V usage is TRBV18 and J usage is TRBJ1-1; 7 bases line up with TRBD1. The CDR3 extends over 14 amino acids. V shed 3 bases, J shed 1 base, and the junction held 2 bases outside the gene matches. The germline CDR1 and CDR2 sequences are KGHSH and LQKENI. This chain's CDR3 is CASSPQGGNTEAFF. CDR3 coding DNA: TGTGCCAGCTCACCCCAGGGGGGGAACACTGAAGCTTTCTTT.

This clone was seen a single time. The V and J genes are TRBV2 and TRBJ1-6, with D unclear. The V end lost 7 bases, the J end lost 9 bases, and 7 bases lay between the germline ends. CDR1 is SNHLY and CDR2 is FYNNEI in the germline V gene. CDR3 size: 11 residues. The CDR3 here is CASKPGSPLHF. The CDR3 DNA is TGTGCCAGCAAGCCTGGTTCACCCCTCCACTTT.

This clone was detected once. The chain is built from TRBV11-1 and TRBJ2-7; D ambiguous. From germline, CDR1 is SGHAT and CDR2 FQDESV (reference sequence). The CDR3 contains 15 residues. Trimming shortened V by 1 base and J by 3 bases, and 13 bases separated the two germline ends. The chain's CDR3 is CASSLGSLVLYEQYF. The DNA for the CDR3 is TGTGCCAGCAGCTTAGGTTCTTTGGTCCTCTACGAGCAGTACTTC.

CDR3 in DNA: TGCAGAGTTATTCTCTGTTGGGTGCATTTGTCTGGCTACACCTTC. This translates into CRVILCWVHLSGYTF. The chain employs TRBV29-1 and TRBJ1-2; D ambiguous. The CDR3 spans 15 residues. Germline CDR1 and CDR2: SQVTM and ANQGSEA.

V gene TRBV21-1 combines with J gene TRBJ2-2; the D segment call TRBD1 is taken from the table without a DNA check. TRBV21-1 corresponds to a pseudogene. CDR3 length: 16 amino acids. The CDR3 DNA is TGTGCCAGCAGCAAAGTGGGCAGGACGAACACCGGGGAGCTGTTTTTT. Translating gives CASSKVGRTNTGELFF.

CDR3 protein: CASSLNTGELFF. In DNA, the CDR3 is TGTGCCAGCAGCCTGAACACCGGGGAGCTGTTTTTT. The V and J genes are TRBV11-3 and TRBJ2-2; D uncertain. CDR1 is SGHNT and CDR2 is YENEEA in the germline V gene. The CDR3 runs 12 residues. Trimming removed 5 bases at V and 1 base at J, with 2 bases between.

This chain connects TRBV7-2 to TRBJ2-3; D uncertain. The CDR3 totals 13 residues. The V end was cut by 4 bases, the J end by 6 bases, with 11 bases between. Germline V gene data show CDR1 as SGHTA and CDR2 as FQGNSA. The CDR3 protein is CASSSVSTDTQYF. The CDR3 nucleotides read TGTGCCAGCAGCTCCGTATCGACGGATACGCAGTATTTT.

The chain links TRBV4-1 to TRBJ2-5; the match to TRBD2 covers 11 bases. V dropped 1 base and J dropped 4; count of bases not matched to a gene: 2. The CDR3 contains 15 residues. Germline V CDR1 and CDR2: MGHRA, YSYEKL. DNA of the CDR3: TGCGCCAGCAGCCAAGGGCTAGCGGGAGGAGAGACCCAGTACTTC. Translating it yields CASSQGLAGGETQYF.

V gene TRBV5-6 combines with J gene TRBJ1-6; D call uncertain. V dropped 4 bases and J dropped 1 base, with 9 bases sitting between them. Germline loops: CDR1 SGHDT, CDR2 YYEEEE. This CDR3 contains 15 residues. CDR3 bases: TGTGCCAGCAGCCCGGGATTTTCCTATAATTCACCCCTCCACTTT. Its protein is CASSPGFSYNSPLHF.